This paragraph reports one T cell receptor (beta chain). The sample originates from a study of blood T cell repertoires in COVID-19. Study in general: From the United States, Italy and Spain came samples of acute and convalescent COVID-19.

Original handling: Reference gene primer amplification yielded estimated nucleated cell counts. Sequencing was performed with immunoSEQ multiplex PCR; in TCRdb, only in-frame clones are kept and a portion is missing. V, J and clone size were drawn from that table, and D and trimming were deduced from the DNA. The sample yields more than 300,000 clones, around 87% seen once. Seattle enrolled patients during active infection and tracked them longitudinally. This CDR3 contains 14 residues. V lost 2 bases and J lost 12; bases outside the gene matches: 10. From germline, CDR1 is SGHNT and CDR2 YYREEE (reference sequence).

Sequencing was carried out using peripheral blood. The TCR was taken from a woman aged 30 to 39 with COVID-19, enrolled during active disease. The genes are TRBV5-4 and TRBJ2-2, with TRBD1 identical over 7 bases. The CDR3 DNA sequence: TGTGCCAGCAGCTTCCGGACAGGCCAGGGGCAGCTGTTTTTT. Protein product: CASSFRTGQGQLFF.